Included here is one T cell receptor beta chain sequence, with context. Its antigen is as yet unknown. This sample is drawn from a study of beta chain features in type 1 diabetes. Study details: When patients were set against healthy donors, age, gender and cell yields were similar. Study observations and caveats: For patients, the naive, central memory and Treg TCRB repertoires appeared more alike than for healthy donors. PCR might preferentially amplify shorter templates, equally in patients and controls.

The authors sorted CD4+ naive, central memory, regulatory and stem cell-like memory cells via CD45RO/CCR7/CD25/CD127/CD95/CD27. The investigators reverse transcribed all of the isolated RNA, so they sequenced expressed TCRB transcripts. The table came from immunoSEQ multiplex PCR; TCRdb's copy has only in-frame clones and leaves some out. The sample contains 150,000 to 200,000 clones, 7.5% to 10% of which appear only once. Germline V gene sequence: CDR1 SGHVS, CDR2 FQNEAQ. After removal of 5 bases from V and 3 bases from J, the junction contained 9 bases not matched to a gene. The CDR3 extends over 15 amino acids.

J is TRBJ1-2 and V is TRBV7-8; TRBD1 matches at 7 bases. This TCR derives from a woman between 18 and 29 years old in good health. Specimen: central memory CD4+ T cells from blood. CDR3 amino acids: CASSLMTGQYYGYTF. The CDR3 nucleotides read TGTGCCAGCAGCCTCATGACAGGGCAGTACTATGGCTACACCTTC. Variable domain in full (rest from reference TRBV7-8 and TRBJ1-2): GAGVSQSPRYKVAKRGQDVALRCDPISGHVSLFWYQQALGQGPEFLTYFQNEAQLDKSGLPSDRFFAERPEGSVSTLKIQRTQQEDSAVYLCASSLMTGQYYGYTFGSGTRLTVV.